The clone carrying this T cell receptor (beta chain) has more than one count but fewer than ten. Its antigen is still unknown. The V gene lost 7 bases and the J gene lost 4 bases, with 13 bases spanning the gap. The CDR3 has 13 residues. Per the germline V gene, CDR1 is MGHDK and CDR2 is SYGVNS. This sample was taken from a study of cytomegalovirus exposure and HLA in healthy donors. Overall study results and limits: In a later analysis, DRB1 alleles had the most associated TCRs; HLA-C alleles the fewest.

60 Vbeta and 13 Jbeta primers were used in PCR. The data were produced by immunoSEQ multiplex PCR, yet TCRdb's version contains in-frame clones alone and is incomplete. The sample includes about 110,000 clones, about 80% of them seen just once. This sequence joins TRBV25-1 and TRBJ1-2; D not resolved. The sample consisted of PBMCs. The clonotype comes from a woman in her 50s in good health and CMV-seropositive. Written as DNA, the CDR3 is TGTGCCAGCAACCGAGGGCTGGGCTATGGCTACACCTTC. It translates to CASNRGLGYGYTF.